This T cell receptor beta chain was recorded in a study of identical twins. General study points: Among beta out-of-frame sequences, excess sharing between twins appeared weaker.

Note on this clonotype: The antigen is undetermined.

Each CDR3 protein gets one entry after TCRdb re-called the 5' RACE reads with MiXCR. Among hundreds of thousands of distinct CDR3 sequences listed, 15% to 20% were seen once. Germline CDR1 reads DFQATT; CDR2 reads SNEGSKA (reference sequence). This CDR3 contains 16 residues. The junction had 11 bases not matched to a gene; V was cut back by 4 bases and J by 1 base. This sample also appeared in a second study, on T cells expressing NK-cell markers. That study reports: Underlying the TCR beta repertoires were sorted CD3+CD56+NKG2C+, CD3+CD56+NKG2C- and CD3+CD56-NKG2C+ T cells.

The rearrangement joins TRBV20-1 to TRBJ2-3, with 7 nucleotides matching TRBD2. The sequence was obtained from a woman between 18 and 29 years old in good health. Sequenced sample: PBMCs. In nucleotides, the CDR3 is TGCAGTGCTAACGCGGGGGAATACGGTCGCACAGATACGCAGTATTTT. It codes for CSANAGEYGRTDTQYF.